A selection of T cell receptor beta chains follows, all from one sample in a study of blood T cell repertoires in COVID-19. Repertoires were generated with immunoSEQ multiplex PCR, while TCRdb's copy carries only in-frame clones and drops some. Of roughly 200,000 clones listed, roughly nine tenths are singletons. Material: peripheral blood. Source of these receptors: a woman aged 25 to 39 with active or convalescent COVID-19. Each CDR3 is given with its conserved first and last residue. Each record gives: D gene, V gene, J gene, clone size, CDR3 DNA, CDR3 protein. D genes are given only for firm matches. For some rows the clone size is stated as once, few or many, or as a class when expanded; others skip it.

TRBD2	TRBV3-1/TRBV3-2	TRBJ2-3	NA	TGTGCCAGCAGCCAAACTAGCGGGAGGGTCACAGATACGCAGTATTTT	CASSQTSGRVTDTQYF
TRBD1	TRBV4-1	TRBJ1-2	NA	TGCGCCAGCAGCCCCCGCCGGGACAGCAACTATGGCTACACCTTC	CASSPRRDSNYGYTF
NA	TRBV3-1/TRBV3-2	TRBJ1-3	NA	TGTGCCAGCAGCCAAGGAGATCCCGCGAACACCATATATTTT	CASSQGDPANTIYF
NA	TRBV6-5	TRBJ1-4	NA	TGTGCCAGCAGTTCTGCAGGGTTTAATGAAAAACTGTTTTTT	CASSSAGFNEKLFF
TRBD1	TRBV18	TRBJ1-1	NA	TGTGCCAGCCTCAGGGACAGGGAAAACACTGAAGCTTTCTTT	CASLRDRENTEAFF
TRBD1	TRBV3-1/TRBV3-2	TRBJ2-7	NA	TGTGCCAGCAGCCAAGCAGGACAGGGGAGCGCTTACGAGCAGTACTTC	CASSQAGQGSAYEQYF
TRBD1	TRBV5-6	TRBJ1-3	few	TGTGCCAGCAGCTCTGTCAGGACAGGGGTATATTCTGGAAACACCATATATTTT	CASSSVRTGVYSGNTIYF
NA	TRBV5-1	TRBJ1-3	few	TGCGCCAGCAGCTTGGCAAGCGGGCCGGACGACGGACCTGAAACCATATATTTT	CASSLASGPDDGPETIYF
NA	TRBV30	TRBJ2-7	NA	TGTGCCTGGAGTCAGACCCTAAGTGCAGGGGCGGACTACGAGCAGTACTTC	CAWSQTLSAGADYEQYF
TRBD1	TRBV4-1	TRBJ2-1	NA	TGCGCCAGCAGCCACACAGGGGTAAGTCCCCTCTCCTACAATGAGCAGTTCTTC	CASSHTGVSPLSYNEQFF
TRBD1	TRBV7-8	TRBJ2-1	NA	TGTGCCAGCAGCTCCGGGACAGGGAGCAATGAGCAGTTCTTC	CASSSGTGSNEQFF
NA	TRBV7-2	TRBJ2-3	NA	TGTGCCAGCAGCTTAGAATTTACGGGAGATACGCAGTATTTT	CASSLEFTGDTQYF
NA	TRBV9	TRBJ1-1	NA	TGTGCCAGCAGCGTAGGGACTAGGGACACTGAAGCTTTCTTT	CASSVGTRDTEAFF
TRBD1	TRBV7-6	TRBJ1-1	NA	TGTGCCAGCAGCTTTGGTAGGGGGCGAGGCAGTAGCACTGAAGCTTTCTTT	CASSFGRGRGSSTEAFF
NA	TRBV2	TRBJ1-5	NA	TGTGCCAGCAGCCTGAGCCAGCCCCAGCATTTT	CASSLSQPQHF
TRBD2	TRBV7-2	TRBJ2-3	NA	TGTGCCAGCAGCTTATCATTTAAGCGGGGCACTAGCACAGATACGCAGTATTTT	CASSLSFKRGTSTDTQYF
TRBD1	TRBV9	TRBJ2-1	NA	TGTGCCAGCAGCGTAGACGGGACAGGGAGGCATGAGCAGTTCTTC	CASSVDGTGRHEQFF
NA	TRBV5-8	TRBJ2-3	few	TGTGCCAGCAGCTTGGGCAGGGCGAACACAGATACGCAGTATTTT	CASSLGRANTDTQYF
TRBD1	TRBV6-8	TRBJ1-2	NA	TGTGCCAGCAGTTCCGGGGACAGTTTCTATGGCTACACCTTC	CASSSGDSFYGYTF
TRBD2	TRBV9	TRBJ2-2	NA	TGTGCCAGCAGCCCTCAACTAGCGGGGGTTCTGCCGAACACCGGGGAGCTGTTTTTT	CASSPQLAGVLPNTGELFF
TRBD2	TRBV13	TRBJ2-3	NA	TGTGCCAGCAGCTCAGGGACTAGCGGGAGGCGAGGCACAGATACGCAGTATTTT	CASSSGTSGRRGTDTQYF
TRBD1	TRBV6-5	TRBJ1-5	NA	TGTGCCAGCACAACAGGGGTGGTCGATCAGCCCCAGCATTTT	CASTTGVVDQPQHF
NA	TRBV7-2	TRBJ1-4	NA	TGTGCCAGCAGCTCTGGGGGGGTGACCGCGCTTCCGTTTTTT	CASSSGGVTALPFF
TRBD1	TRBV6-6	TRBJ2-7	few	TGTGCCAGCAGGCCCGGGACAGGGGGATTCTACGAGCAGTACTTC	CASRPGTGGFYEQYF
NA	TRBV6-4	TRBJ2-2	NA	TGTGCCAGCTCGCAGGGGACCACCGGGGAGCTGTTTTTT	CASSQGTTGELFF
NA	TRBV4-1	TRBJ1-2	NA	TGCGCCAGCAGCCAAACAGGGAAGGATGGCTACACCTTC	CASSQTGKDGYTF
TRBD1	TRBV2	TRBJ2-5	few	TGTGCCAGCAGTTTGGGGACAGGCAACCAAGAGACCCAGTACTTC	CASSLGTGNQETQYF
NA	TRBV27	TRBJ1-5	NA	TGTGCCAGCAGTGGGCCCAATCAGCCCCAGCATTTT	CASSGPNQPQHF
TRBD1	TRBV24-1	TRBJ1-2	NA	TGTGCCACCAGTGACCCCGACAGGGGCTATGGCTACACCTTC	CATSDPDRGYGYTF
NA	TRBV9	TRBJ2-3	NA	TGTGCCAGCAGCACGAGGGACTTCTCGGGGGATACGCAGTATTTT	CASSTRDFSGDTQYF
NA	TRBV29-1	TRBJ2-1	NA	TGCAGCGCCTTGGGGGCGGGTAATGAGCAGTTCTTC	CSALGAGNEQFF
NA	TRBV5-1	TRBJ1-1	NA	TGCGCCAGCAGGCTGGCGGGCACTGAAGCTTTCTTT	CASRLAGTEAFF
NA	TRBV4-1	TRBJ2-5	NA	TGCGCCAGCAGCCAATCCAGGGGGGATCAAGAGACCCAGTACTTC	CASSQSRGDQETQYF
TRBD1	TRBV19	TRBJ1-6	NA	TGTGCCAGTAGCCCAGGACAGGGGAAGCGGTCACCCCTCCACTTT	CASSPGQGKRSPLHF
NA	TRBV28	TRBJ1-3	NA	TGTGCCAGCACCCCCACCCAGGGAGGAAACACCATATATTTT	CASTPTQGGNTIYF
NA	TRBV24-1	TRBJ2-2	once	TGTGCCACCAGTGATTTCGCAGGGTCTGGCACCGGGGAGCTGTTTTTT	CATSDFAGSGTGELFF
NA	TRBV13	TRBJ2-7	NA	TGTGCCAGCAGCCTCGGGACACGCTACGAGCAGTACTTC	CASSLGTRYEQYF
TRBD1	TRBV19	TRBJ1-6	NA	TGTGCCAGTAGTATCGACAGGGGGCTAAGTTCACCCCTCCACTTT	CASSIDRGLSSPLHF
NA	TRBV7-9	TRBJ1-3	once	TGTGCCAGCAGCTTCCCCGATCGCGGAATCTCTGGAAACACCATATATTTT	CASSFPDRGISGNTIYF
TRBD1	TRBV7-9	TRBJ1-2	NA	TGTGCCAGCAGCCCCGACAGGGGAACCTATGGCTACACCTTC	CASSPDRGTYGYTF
TRBD1	TRBV3-1/TRBV3-2	TRBJ1-2	NA	TGTGCCAGCAGCCGCGGGACAGGGGATGGCTACACCTTC	CASSRGTGDGYTF
NA	TRBV5-1	TRBJ2-3	NA	TGCGCCAGCAGCGCGGGTTCCACAGATACGCAGTATTTT	CASSAGSTDTQYF
NA	TRBV3-1/TRBV3-2	TRBJ2-5	NA	TGTGCCAGCAGCCAAACAGGGGGAGGGCTATCTGGGGAGACCCAGTACTTC	CASSQTGGGLSGETQYF
NA	TRBV7-2	TRBJ1-1	NA	TGTGCCAGCAGCTTAGATGCGGGCACCACTGAAGCTTTCTTT	CASSLDAGTTEAFF
TRBD2	TRBV28	TRBJ2-3	NA	TGTGCCAGCAGTTTAGGTTCTAGCGGCCGCACAGATACGCAGTATTTT	CASSLGSSGRTDTQYF
TRBD1	TRBV5-6	TRBJ1-2	once	TGTGCCAGCAGCCTCGCAGGGGACAGGGGAGGCTACACCTTC	CASSLAGDRGGYTF
TRBD1	TRBV28	TRBJ1-1	NA	TGTGCCAGCAGTCCACCCGGGACAGGAGACACTGAAGCTTTCTTT	CASSPPGTGDTEAFF
NA	TRBV27	TRBJ2-1	NA	TGTGCCAGCAGTTTAGCGGCAGATGGTGGTGAGCAGTTCTTC	CASSLAADGGEQFF
NA	TRBV9	TRBJ2-1	NA	TGTGCCAGCAGCATTGACGGGACCACAAGGGGGGAGCAGTTCTTC	CASSIDGTTRGEQFF
NA	TRBV24-1	TRBJ2-1	NA	TGTGCCACTTTGGGGCCTCTCAATGAGCAGTTCTTC	CATLGPLNEQFF